Presented here are 9 T cell receptor beta chains from one specimen sequenced in a study of early T cells in non-severe SARS-CoV-2 infection. TCRdb itself ran the 5' RACE reads through MiXCR, one entry per CDR3 protein. The sample carries more than 60,000 distinct CDR3 sequences, around 4.9% recorded once. Specimen: whole blood. These receptor sequences come from an adult who was a healthcare worker with PCR-confirmed SARS-CoV-2 infection or an uninfected control (not recorded which).

The chain carries TRBV5-8 and TRBJ1-6; D remains unclear. This CDR3 region has 16 residues. Germline CDR1 reads SGHTS; CDR2 reads YDEGEE. The V and J ends lost 0 bases and 7 bases respectively, with 14 bases between them. DNA for the CDR3: TGTGCCAGCAGCTTGGCCCTCCGGGAGGCGAATTCACCCCTCCACTTT. It is translated as CASSLALREANSPLHF.

The sample holds many counts of this clonotype. The chain links TRBV10-2 to TRBJ2-1; 10 bases align to TRBD2. Germline assignment: CDR1 WSHSY and CDR2 SAAADI. This CDR3 is 14 amino acids long. V trimming: 4 bases; J trimming: 8 bases; junction bases outside the gene matches: 5. In DNA form, the CDR3 reads TGCGCCAGCAGTGTTACTAGCGGGGCCCATGAGCAGTTCTTC. Protein: CASSVTSGAHEQFF.

This clonotype was recorded at least ten times. Its ends do not fully match the called genes, so a read error is possible. This chain connects TRBV2 to TRBJ2-5, with D maybe TRBD2 (6 bases). From germline, CDR1 is SNHLY and CDR2 FYNNEI. The CDR3 extends over 11 amino acids. CDR3 sequence: CASSHRDWWLF. The CDR3 coding sequence is TGTGCCAGCAGTCACCGGGACTGGTGGCTCTTC.

This clonotype has ten or more counts. This sequence joins TRBV30 and TRBJ2-1; a possible D gene is TRBD1 (5 bases). Trimming stripped 6 bases from V and 6 bases from J, with 18 bases between. From germline, CDR1 is GTSNPN and CDR2 SVGIG (reference sequence). This CDR3 contains 14 residues. The CDR3: CACRVGAKVNEQFF. DNA for the CDR3: TGTGCCTGTCGCGTAGGGGCGAAGGTCAATGAGCAGTTCTTC.

This clonotype was seen ten or more times. The chain is built from TRBV4-3 and TRBJ2-7, with D tentatively TRBD1 or TRBD2 (5 bases each). Per the germline V gene, CDR1 is LGHNA and CDR2 is YSLEER. This CDR3 is 16 amino acids long. Trimming took off 0 bases at V and 2 bases at J, with 14 bases between the two ends. The CDR3 protein is CASSQDVGTRAYEQYF. In DNA form, the CDR3 reads TGCGCCAGCAGCCAAGACGTCGGGACGCGAGCCTACGAGCAGTACTTC.

The chain combines TRBV29-1 with TRBJ1-1; D possibly corresponds to TRBD1 (5 bases). CDR1 is SQVTM and CDR2 is ANQGSEA in the germline V gene. CDR3 length: 12 residues. Between the trimmed V and J ends, which lost 4 bases and 6 bases, there was a span of 12 bases. CDR3 sequence (DNA): TGCAGCGTTGTATTCCGGGACGCTGAAGCTTTCTTT. This encodes CSVVFRDAEAFF.

Only a few counts were recorded for this clonotype. The chain carries TRBV27 and TRBJ1-2, with 8 bases matching TRBD1. Trimming took 4 bases from V and 8 from J; bases not matched to a gene: 12. Germline V lookup: CDR1 MNHEY, CDR2 SMNVEV (reference sequence). The CDR3 is 15 residues long. The CDR3 region has the DNA TGTGCCAGCAGTTCCGAACAGGGGGAACTGTTCGGCTACACCTTC. Residues: CASSSEQGELFGYTF.

This clonotype was detected only a few times. The gene calls are TRBV4-3 and TRBJ2-5, with a tentative D call TRBD1 (5 bases). The V end lost 4 bases, the J end lost 2 bases, and 17 bases lay between the germline ends. The germline V gene has CDR1 LGHNA and CDR2 YSLEER. This CDR3 region has 16 residues. CDR3 protein: CASSLLAGNRQETQYF. CDR3 nucleotide sequence: TGCGCCAGCAGCCTCTTGGCTGGCAACAGGCAAGAGACCCAGTACTTC.

The chain has TRBV11-2 and TRBJ2-2; possible D gene TRBD2, 7 bases. Trimming stripped 6 bases from V and 3 bases from J, with 14 bases between. The CDR3 has 15 amino acids. The germline V gene has CDR1 SGHAT and CDR2 FQNNGV. The CDR3 DNA sequence: TGTGCCAGCAGGCCCGGGGGGCCAGACACCGGGGAGCTGTTTTTT. It codes for CASRPGGPDTGELFF.